This T cell receptor (beta chain) was captured by sequencing in a study of OX40 agonist ivuxolimab in advanced cancers. About the study: While on treatment, patients had intravenous ivuxolimab at 0.01 to 10 mg/kg every 2 weeks.

The ends lost 5 bases at V and 6 bases at J; junction bases unmatched: 3. The germline gives CDR1 SEHNR, CDR2 FQNEAQ (reference sequence). CDR3 length: 13 amino acids. This table comes from immunoSEQ multiplex PCR, and its TCRdb copy is limited to in-frame clones, with some not included. The data hold 9,500 to 15,000 clones, with roughly 81% observed a single time. The sample holds one count of this clone. Its specificity is not known. The same CDR3 is also encoded by other DNA sequences in this sample. Points from the study as a whole: Relative to CD4+, CD8+ T cells held more expanded clones on average. Among some nonresponders, normalized T-cell clonal expansion was also low.

The input for sequencing was CD4+ or CD8+ T cells sorted from blood, taken in a trial of the OX40 agonist ivuxolimab. V is TRBV7-9 and J is TRBJ1-2, with 10 bases lining up with TRBD1. The TCR originated in an adult with an advanced solid tumor such as melanoma, head and neck, liver or kidney cancer. CDR3 bases: TGTGCCAGCAGCCTTGGACAGGGGGATGGCTACACCTTC. It is translated as CASSLGQGDGYTF.